This TCR beta chain was captured by sequencing in a study of response to subunit inactivated influenza vaccine. Regarding the study as a whole: Each seasonal flu vaccination may recruit only limited new T cells, authors suggested.

With regard to this clonotype: Its specificity is not known.

Germline assignment: CDR1 ENHRY and CDR2 SYGVKD. The ends were cut back, 11 bases at V and 0 bases at J, with 5 bases in the middle. The CDR3 covers 12 residues. TCRdb re-called the RT-PCR reads through MiXCR, storing one row per CDR3 protein. This repertoire shows 800,000 to 1,000,000 distinct CDR3 sequences, roughly 20% found once; its top ten account for 10%. The origin of this receptor is a man aged 50 or older who received an inactivated influenza vaccine. Sequenced material: PBMCs from blood, taken roughly 5 days after vaccination. The rearrangement links TRBV10-3 to TRBJ1-6, with no clear D. The CDR3 nucleotides are TGTGCCGCTTCCTCCTATAATTCACCCCTCCACTTT. Its protein is CAASSYNSPLHF.